This T cell receptor (beta chain) was recovered during a study of T cell repertoires in cytomegalovirus infection. Looking at the study overall: Public TCR beta signatures provided an indication of both CMV infection and a matching HLA type. Study-level results: Dominant in the ex vivo response were TCR beta clonotypes restricted by HLA-C and specific for CMV. Identification of carriers of CMV plus the relevant HLA was performed using cumulative public TCR beta family frequency.

V shed 4 bases and J 3 bases; nucleotides not matched to a gene: 9. There are 16 residues in the CDR3. Per the germline V gene, CDR1 is MNHEY and CDR2 is SMNVEV (reference sequence). TCRdb analysed the reads with MiXCR anew, one entry per CDR3 protein. Here the sample spans under 90,000 distinct CDR3 sequences, around 21% being singletons. The table lists this clonotype with many counts. Its antigen remains unidentified. The receptor's source is a human donor in good health (CMV status not recorded). Some clones in this sample may be carry-over from other donors' samples. The rearrangement joins TRBV27 to TRBJ1-5; 7 bases agree with TRBD1. The sample taken for sequencing was PBMCs, sequenced either directly or after in vitro stimulation (not recorded which). For the CDR3, the DNA is TGTGCCAGCAGTTGTGACAGGGCCCTCGTCAATCAGCCCCAGCATTTT. Protein product: CASSCDRALVNQPQHF.